A single sample is the source of the 9 T cell receptor beta chains below, sequenced in a study of shared clonotypes between healthy human individuals. Using immunoSEQ multiplex PCR, the repertoire was profiled, and TCRdb retains in-frame clones only, with some absent. The sample holds roughly 1,000,000 clones, around 82% seen once. The source material was memory CD4+ T cells from PBMCs. Subset here: CD45RA-negative fraction. Receptor source: a man aged 18 to 29 in good health. Some clones in this sample may be carry-over from other donors' samples.

This clone was detected a few times. The chain carries TRBV29-1 and TRBJ2-3; tentatively, D is TRBD2 (5 bases). Germline assignment: CDR1 SQVTM and CDR2 ANQGSEA. The V and J ends lost 3 bases and 1 base respectively, with 11 bases between them. The CDR3 loop spans 14 amino acids. Here the CDR3 reads CSVEGVIRTDTQYF. CDR3 nucleotide sequence: TGCAGCGTTGAGGGAGTGATCCGCACAGATACGCAGTATTTT.

This clone was recorded a few times. The DNA of the CDR3 is TGCGCCAGCAGCCAAGATGAGGCAGGGCGCTACGAGCAGTACTTC. Translating it yields CASSQDEAGRYEQYF. The chain is built from TRBV4-1 and TRBJ2-7; D is possibly TRBD1 (5 bases). CDR1 MGHRA and CDR2 YSYEKL come from the germline V gene. The CDR3 runs to 15 residues. V was trimmed by 0 bases and J by 3 bases, leaving 12 bases between them.

A remark on this clone: Other DNA sequences from this sample encode an identical CDR3 as well. J is TRBJ1-5 and V is TRBV19, with unresolved D. Trimming left V 2 bases short and J 6 bases short, with 8 bases between. CDR3 length: 13 amino acids. Germline V gives CDR1 LNHDA, CDR2 SQIVND (reference sequence). CDR3 in amino acids: CASSISDPQPQHF. DNA for the CDR3: TGTGCCAGTAGTATATCCGACCCTCAGCCCCAGCATTTT.

J is TRBJ2-3 and V is TRBV19; 7 bases map to TRBD2. This CDR3 has 13 amino acids. Germline V gene sequence: CDR1 LNHDA, CDR2 SQIVND (reference sequence). V lost 3 bases and J lost 11; bases outside the gene matches: 8. The CDR3 region is CASSIPEGGRQYF. The CDR3 DNA reads TGTGCCAGTAGTATTCCGGAGGGAGGGCGGCAGTATTTT.

The genes are TRBV28 and TRBJ2-7; D is uncertain. CDR1 and CDR2 from the germline V gene are MDHEN and SYDVKM. V lost 6 bases to trimming and J lost 3 bases, with 9 bases between them. The CDR3 runs to 12 residues. CDR3 region: CASSRDVYEQYF. The CDR3 coding sequence is TGTGCCAGCAGCCGTGATGTCTACGAGCAGTACTTC.

V is TRBV6-5 and J is TRBJ2-7; no definite D call. V was shortened by 2 bases and J by 3 bases, with 11 bases between the two germline ends. Germline CDR1 reads MNHEY; CDR2 reads SVGAGI. This CDR3 spans 14 amino acids. Here the CDR3 reads CASSYRHQIYEQYF. In DNA, the CDR3 is TGTGCCAGCAGTTACAGGCACCAAATCTACGAGCAGTACTTC.

The V and J genes are TRBV7-9 and TRBJ2-7; perhaps D is TRBD1 or TRBD2 (6 bases each). The CDR3 is 15 residues long. The germline gives CDR1 SEHNR, CDR2 FQNEAQ (reference sequence). Trimming removed 5 bases from V and 2 bases from J, with 16 bases in between. The CDR3 sequence: CASSTLTGTPYEQYF. CDR3 nucleotide sequence: TGTGCCAGCAGCACGCTTACAGGGACTCCCTACGAGCAGTACTTC.

Regarding this clone: In the same sample, other DNA sequences code for this CDR3. This chain uses TRBV5-1 with TRBJ2-5; TRBD2 might be the D (5 bases). Germline CDR1 SGHRS, CDR2 YFSETQ. The V end lost 0 bases, the J end lost 5 bases, and 8 bases lay between the germline ends. This CDR3 is built from 13 residues. CDR3 in DNA: TGCGCCAGCAGCTTGGTCCCGGGGGAGACCCAGTACTTC. It codes for CASSLVPGETQYF.

This clone was detected only a few times. J is TRBJ2-7 and V is TRBV7-9; 9 bases are a match to TRBD1. Trimming removed 4 bases from V and 2 bases from J; junction bases left unmatched: 6. Per germline, CDR1 SEHNR and CDR2 FQNEAQ (reference sequence). This CDR3 region has 15 residues. CDR3 DNA sequence: TGTGCCAGCAGCTGGCCGGGACAGGGAACCTACGAGCAGTACTTC. Protein: CASSWPGQGTYEQYF.